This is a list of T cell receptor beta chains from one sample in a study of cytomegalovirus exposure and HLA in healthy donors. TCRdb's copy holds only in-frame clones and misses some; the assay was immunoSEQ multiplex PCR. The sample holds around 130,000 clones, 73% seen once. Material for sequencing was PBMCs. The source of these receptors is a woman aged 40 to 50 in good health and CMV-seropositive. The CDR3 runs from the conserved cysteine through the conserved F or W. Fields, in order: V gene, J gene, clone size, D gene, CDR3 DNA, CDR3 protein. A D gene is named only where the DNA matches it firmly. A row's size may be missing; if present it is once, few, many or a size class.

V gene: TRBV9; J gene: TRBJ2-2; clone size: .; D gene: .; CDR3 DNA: TGTGCCAGCAGTAGATGGTTTACCGGGGAGCTGTTTTTT; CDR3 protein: CASSRWFTGELFF
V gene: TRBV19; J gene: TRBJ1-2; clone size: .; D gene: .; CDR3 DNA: TGTGCCAGTAGCGGGACACAGATTGCTAACTATGGCTACACCTTC; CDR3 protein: CASSGTQIANYGYTF
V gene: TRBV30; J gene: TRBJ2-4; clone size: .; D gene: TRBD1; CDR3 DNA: TGTGCCTGGAGGGACGTAGGGGGCACGGACATTCAGTACTTC; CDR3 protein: CAWRDVGGTDIQYF
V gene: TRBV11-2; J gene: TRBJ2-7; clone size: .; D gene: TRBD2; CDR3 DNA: TGTGCCAGCAGCCTTATCCTGAGGACTAGCGGGATCTACGAGCAGTACTTC; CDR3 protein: CASSLILRTSGIYEQYF
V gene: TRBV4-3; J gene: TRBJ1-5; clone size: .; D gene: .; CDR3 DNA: TGCGCCAGCAGCCAACAGTGGTCGGGGGGTCAGCCCCAGCATTTT; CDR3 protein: CASSQQWSGGQPQHF
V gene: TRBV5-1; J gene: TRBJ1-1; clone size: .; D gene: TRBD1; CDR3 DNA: TGCGCCAGCAGCGCTAGACAGGGGAACACTGAAGCTTTCTTT; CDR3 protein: CASSARQGNTEAFF
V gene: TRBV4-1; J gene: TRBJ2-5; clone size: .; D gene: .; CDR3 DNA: TGCGCCAGCAGCCAAGCCGTCGAGCAGGGGCAAGAGACCCAGTACTTC; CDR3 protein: CASSQAVEQGQETQYF
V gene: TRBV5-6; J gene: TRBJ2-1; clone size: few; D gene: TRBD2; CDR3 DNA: TGTGCCAGCAGCTTCACTAGCGGGGGCAATGAGCAGTTCTTC; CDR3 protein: CASSFTSGGNEQFF
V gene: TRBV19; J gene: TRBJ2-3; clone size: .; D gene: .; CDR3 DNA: TGTGCCAGTAGTATGGTCACGGTCGAATACACAGATACGCAGTATTTT; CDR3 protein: CASSMVTVEYTDTQYF
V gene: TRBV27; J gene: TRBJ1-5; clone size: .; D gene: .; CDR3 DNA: TGTGCCAGCACCCCAACCCCCTACAGCAACAATCAGCCCCAGCATTTT; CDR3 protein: CASTPTPYSNNQPQHF
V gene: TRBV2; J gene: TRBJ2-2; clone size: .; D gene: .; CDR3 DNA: TGTGCCAGCAGTAGACAGAACACCGGGGAGCTGTTTTTT; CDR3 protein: CASSRQNTGELFF
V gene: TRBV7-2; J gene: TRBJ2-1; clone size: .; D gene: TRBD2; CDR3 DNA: TGTGCCAGCAGCTTAGCGAGCGGGAGAGTCAATGAGCAGTTCTTC; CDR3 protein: CASSLASGRVNEQFF
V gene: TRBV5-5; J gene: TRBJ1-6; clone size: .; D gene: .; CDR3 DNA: TGTGCCAGCAGCCTGGCCCTGAGCTCACCCCTCCACTTT; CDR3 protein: CASSLALSSPLHF
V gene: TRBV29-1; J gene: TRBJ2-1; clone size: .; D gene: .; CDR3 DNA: TGCAGCGCCCTCGGGGAATCCTACAATGAGCAGTTCTTC; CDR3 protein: CSALGESYNEQFF
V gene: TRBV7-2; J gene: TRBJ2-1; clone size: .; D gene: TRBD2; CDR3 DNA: TGTGCCAGCAGAAAACTAGCGGGGGGCAATGAGCAGTTCTTC; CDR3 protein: CASRKLAGGNEQFF
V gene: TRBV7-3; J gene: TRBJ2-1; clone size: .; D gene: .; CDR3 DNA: TGTGCCAGCAGCTTAGCGGGAATCCACAATGAGCAGTTCTTC; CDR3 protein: CASSLAGIHNEQFF
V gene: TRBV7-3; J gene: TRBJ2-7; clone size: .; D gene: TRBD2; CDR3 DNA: TGTGCCAGCAGCCTGACAGCGGGAAGCTACGAGCAGTACTTC; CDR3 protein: CASSLTAGSYEQYF
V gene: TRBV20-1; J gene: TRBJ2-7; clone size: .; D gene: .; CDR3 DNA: TGCAGTGCTACCTACCGGTGGGAGCAGTACTTC; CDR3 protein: CSATYRWEQYF
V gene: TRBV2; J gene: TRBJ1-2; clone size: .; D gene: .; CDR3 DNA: TGTGCCAGCAGTGAATACCGGGGAGAATATGGCTACACCTTC; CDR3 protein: CASSEYRGEYGYTF
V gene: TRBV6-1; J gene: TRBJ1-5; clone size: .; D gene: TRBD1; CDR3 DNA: TGTGCCAGCAGTGGTGACAGGGTCATTGGCAATCAGCCCCAGCATTTT; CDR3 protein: CASSGDRVIGNQPQHF
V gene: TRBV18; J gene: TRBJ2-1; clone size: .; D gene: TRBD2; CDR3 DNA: TGTGCCAGCTCACCTCCTCTAGCGGGGATTACCTACAATGAGCAGTTCTTC; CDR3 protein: CASSPPLAGITYNEQFF
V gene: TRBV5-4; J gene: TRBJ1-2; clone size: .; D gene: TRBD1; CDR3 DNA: TGTGCCAGCAGCACCCCGGACAGGGGAGTTGAGGGCTACACCTTC; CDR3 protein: CASSTPDRGVEGYTF
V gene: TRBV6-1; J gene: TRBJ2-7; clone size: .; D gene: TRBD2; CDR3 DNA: TGTGCCAGCAGTGTCCTAGCGGGGCCGTACGAGCAGTACTTC; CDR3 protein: CASSVLAGPYEQYF
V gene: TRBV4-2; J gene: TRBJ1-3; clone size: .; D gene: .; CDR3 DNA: TGTGCCAGCAGCCAAGAACCGGGTTTAGCTGGAAACACCATATATTTT; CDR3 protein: CASSQEPGLAGNTIYF
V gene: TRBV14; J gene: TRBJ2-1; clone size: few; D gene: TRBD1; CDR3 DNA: TGTGCCAGCAGCCCCCGGGACAGGGCCTACAATGAGCAGTTCTTC; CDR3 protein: CASSPRDRAYNEQFF
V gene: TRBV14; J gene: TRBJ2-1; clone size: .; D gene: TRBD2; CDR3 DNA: TGTGCCAGCAGCCAACGTCCCGGGAGGGCCTCCGGCAATGAGCAGTTCTTC; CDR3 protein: CASSQRPGRASGNEQFF
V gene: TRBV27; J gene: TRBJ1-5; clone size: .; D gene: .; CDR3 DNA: TGTGCCAGCAGTTTAGAGAGCAATCAGCCCCAGCATTTT; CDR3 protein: CASSLESNQPQHF
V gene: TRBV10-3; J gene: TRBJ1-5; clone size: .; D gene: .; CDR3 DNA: TGTGCCATCAGTGAGCAAAGGGGTTTGGGTAGCAATCAGCCCCAGCATTTT; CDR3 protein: CAISEQRGLGSNQPQHF
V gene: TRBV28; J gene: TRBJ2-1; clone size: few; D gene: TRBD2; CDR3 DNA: TGTGCCAGCAGTTTAGCAACGGGAGGTAATGAGCAGTTCTTC; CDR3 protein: CASSLATGGNEQFF
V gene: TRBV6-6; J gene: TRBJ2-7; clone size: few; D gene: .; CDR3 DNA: TGTGCCGCGGGGACCTACGAGCAGTACTTC; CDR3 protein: CAAGTYEQYF
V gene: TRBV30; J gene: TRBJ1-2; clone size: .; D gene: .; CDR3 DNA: TGTGCCTATGCGGGGGACCCTGGCTACACCTTC; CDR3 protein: CAYAGDPGYTF
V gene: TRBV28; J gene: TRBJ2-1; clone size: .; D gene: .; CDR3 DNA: TGTGCCAGCAGAGACAGGCCATACAATGAGCAGTTCTTC; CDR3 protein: CASRDRPYNEQFF
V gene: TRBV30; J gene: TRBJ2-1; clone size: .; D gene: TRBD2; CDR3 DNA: TGTGCCTGGAGTGGGAGCGGGAGGGCCCTAGATGAGCAGTTCTTC; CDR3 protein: CAWSGSGRALDEQFF
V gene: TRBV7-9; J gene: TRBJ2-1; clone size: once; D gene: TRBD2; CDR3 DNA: TGTGCCAGCGTTCTAGCGGGAGTATCCTACAATGAGCAGTTCTTC; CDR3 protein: CASVLAGVSYNEQFF
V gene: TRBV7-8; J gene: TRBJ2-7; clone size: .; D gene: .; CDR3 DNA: TGTGCCAGCAGCTTAGGACTAGTCCACGAGCAGTACTTC; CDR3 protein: CASSLGLVHEQYF
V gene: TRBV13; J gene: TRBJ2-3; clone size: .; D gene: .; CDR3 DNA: TGTGCCAGCAGCTTCGTGGGCCCATTCACAGATACGCAGTATTTT; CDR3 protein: CASSFVGPFTDTQYF
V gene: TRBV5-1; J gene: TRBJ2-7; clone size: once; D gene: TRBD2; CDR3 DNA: TGCGCCAGCAGCGCCCGCGCGGGGGGGGCTACCTACGAGCAGTACTTC; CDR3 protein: CASSARAGGATYEQYF
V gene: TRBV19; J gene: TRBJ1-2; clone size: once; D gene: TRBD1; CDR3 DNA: TGTGCCAGTAGTTACGGACAGGGACGACGTGACTATGGCTACACCTTC; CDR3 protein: CASSYGQGRRDYGYTF
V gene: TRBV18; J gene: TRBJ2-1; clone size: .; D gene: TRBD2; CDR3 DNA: TGTGCCAGCTCCGAGGGACTAGCGGGCTCCTACAATGAGCAGTTCTTC; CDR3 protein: CASSEGLAGSYNEQFF
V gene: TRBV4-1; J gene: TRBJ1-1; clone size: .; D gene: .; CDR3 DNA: TGCGCCAGCAGCCAAAAACAGGTGAACACTGAAGCTTTCTTT; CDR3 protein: CASSQKQVNTEAFF
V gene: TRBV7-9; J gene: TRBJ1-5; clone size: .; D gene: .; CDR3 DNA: TGTGCCAGCAGCTTAATTGGGAGGACTAATCAGCCCCAGCATTTT; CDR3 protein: CASSLIGRTNQPQHF
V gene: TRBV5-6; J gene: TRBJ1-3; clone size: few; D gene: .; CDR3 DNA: TGTGCCAGCAGCGATTCCAGGGATGGAAACACCATATATTTT; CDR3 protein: CASSDSRDGNTIYF
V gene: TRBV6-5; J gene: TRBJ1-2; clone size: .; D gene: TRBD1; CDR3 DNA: TGTGCCAGCAGTTCTCCAGGGGGAAGTAACTATGGCTACACCTTC; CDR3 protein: CASSSPGGSNYGYTF
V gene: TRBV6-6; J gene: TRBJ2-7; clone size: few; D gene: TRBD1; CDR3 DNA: TGTGCCAGCAGCAGACAGGGGAGCGAGCAGTACTTC; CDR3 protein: CASSRQGSEQYF
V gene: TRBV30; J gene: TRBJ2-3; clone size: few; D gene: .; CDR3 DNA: TGTGCCTGGAGTGTAAGGGGGGGCCGCACAGATACGCAGTATTTT; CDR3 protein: CAWSVRGGRTDTQYF
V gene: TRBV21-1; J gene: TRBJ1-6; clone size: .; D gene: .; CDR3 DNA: TGTGCCAGCAGCGCATACAGGGGGCTACGGAACTATAATTCACCCCTCCACTTT; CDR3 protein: CASSAYRGLRNYNSPLHF